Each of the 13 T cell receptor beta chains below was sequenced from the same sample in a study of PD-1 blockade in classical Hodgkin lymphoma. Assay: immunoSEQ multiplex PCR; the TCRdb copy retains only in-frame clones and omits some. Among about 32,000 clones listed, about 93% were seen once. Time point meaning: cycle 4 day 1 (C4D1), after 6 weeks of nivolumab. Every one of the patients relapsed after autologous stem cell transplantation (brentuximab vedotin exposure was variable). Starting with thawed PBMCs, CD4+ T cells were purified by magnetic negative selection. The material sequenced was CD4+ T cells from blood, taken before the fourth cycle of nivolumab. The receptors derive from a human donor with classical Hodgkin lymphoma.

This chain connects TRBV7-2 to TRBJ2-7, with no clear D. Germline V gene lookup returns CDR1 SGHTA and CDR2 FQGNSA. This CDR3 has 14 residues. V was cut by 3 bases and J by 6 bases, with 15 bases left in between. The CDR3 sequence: CASSFQGPPLEQYF. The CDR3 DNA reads TGTGCCAGCAGCTTCCAAGGGCCGCCTCTCGAGCAGTACTTC.

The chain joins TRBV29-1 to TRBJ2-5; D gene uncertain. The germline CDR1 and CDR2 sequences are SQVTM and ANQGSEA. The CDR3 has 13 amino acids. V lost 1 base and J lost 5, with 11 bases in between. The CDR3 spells CSVEVQKGETQYF. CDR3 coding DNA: TGCAGCGTTGAAGTACAGAAGGGTGAGACCCAGTACTTC.

CDR3 residues: CASSFRQGQVAGELFF. In nucleotides, the CDR3 is TGTGCCAGTAGTTTCCGACAGGGACAAGTGGCCGGGGAGCTGTTTTTT. The V and J genes are TRBV19 and TRBJ2-2, with 7 bases identical to TRBD1. With V trimmed by 5 bases and J by 6 bases, 12 bases remained unmatched. The CDR3 length is 16 residues. Germline CDR1 and CDR2: LNHDA and SQIVND (reference sequence).

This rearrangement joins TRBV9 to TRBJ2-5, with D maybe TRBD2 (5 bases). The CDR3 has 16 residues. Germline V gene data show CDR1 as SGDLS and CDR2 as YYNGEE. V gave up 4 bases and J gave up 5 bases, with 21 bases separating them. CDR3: CASSPETGSLGETQYF. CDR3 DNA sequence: TGTGCCAGCAGCCCCGAGACGGGGTCACTAGGGGAGACCCAGTACTTC.

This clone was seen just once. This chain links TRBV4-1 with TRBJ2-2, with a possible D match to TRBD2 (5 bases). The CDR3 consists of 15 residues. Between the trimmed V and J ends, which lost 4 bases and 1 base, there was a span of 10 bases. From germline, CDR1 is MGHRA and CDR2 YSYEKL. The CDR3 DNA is TGCGCCAGCAGCCCACTAGGCTGGAACACCGGGGAGCTGTTTTTT. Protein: CASSPLGWNTGELFF.

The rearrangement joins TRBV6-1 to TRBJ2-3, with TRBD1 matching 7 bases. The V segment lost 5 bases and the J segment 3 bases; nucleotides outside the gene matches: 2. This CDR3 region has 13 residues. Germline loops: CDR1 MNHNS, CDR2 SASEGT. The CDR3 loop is CASSRQGTDTQYF. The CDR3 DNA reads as TGTGCCAGCAGTCGACAGGGAACAGATACGCAGTATTTT.

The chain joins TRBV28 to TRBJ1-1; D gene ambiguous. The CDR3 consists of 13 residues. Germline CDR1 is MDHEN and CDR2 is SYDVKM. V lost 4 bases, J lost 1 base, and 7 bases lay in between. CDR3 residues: CASSSAPNTEAFF. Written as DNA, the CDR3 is TGTGCCAGCAGTTCCGCACCGAACACTGAAGCTTTCTTT.

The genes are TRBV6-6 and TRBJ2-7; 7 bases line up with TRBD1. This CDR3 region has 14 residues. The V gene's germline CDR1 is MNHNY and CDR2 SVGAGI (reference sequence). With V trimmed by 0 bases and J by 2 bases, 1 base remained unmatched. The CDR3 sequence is CASSYSQGAYEQYF. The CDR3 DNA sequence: TGTGCCAGCAGTTACTCTCAGGGGGCCTACGAGCAGTACTTC.

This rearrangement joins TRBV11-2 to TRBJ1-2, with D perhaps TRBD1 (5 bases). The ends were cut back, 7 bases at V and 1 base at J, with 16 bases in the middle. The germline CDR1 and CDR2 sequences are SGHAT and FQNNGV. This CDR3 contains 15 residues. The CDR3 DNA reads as TGTGCCAGCACCCCTCCGGCGGGGGGTAACTATGGCTACACCTTC. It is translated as CASTPPAGGNYGYTF.

CDR3 sequence reads: CASSWDLPSSYEQYF. For the CDR3, the DNA is TGTGCCAGCAGTTGGGACTTGCCGAGCTCCTACGAGCAGTACTTC. The chain couples TRBV5-5 to TRBJ2-7; the D gene is possibly TRBD2 (6 bases). Germline CDR1 is SGHKS and CDR2 is YYEKEE (reference sequence). This CDR3 spans 15 amino acids. Trimming removed 5 bases at V and 0 bases at J, with 15 bases between.

The CDR3 protein is CASSPEGMGYGYTF. The CDR3 nucleotides are TGTGCCAGCAGCCCGGAGGGTATGGGCTATGGCTACACCTTC. V gene TRBV7-2 combines with J gene TRBJ1-2; D gene unclear. V lost 5 bases and J 4 bases, leaving 14 bases between the germline ends. The CDR3 is 14 amino acids. Per germline, CDR1 SGHTA and CDR2 FQGNSA. Full variable domain (outside the CDR3, taken from reference TRBV7-2 and TRBJ1-2): GAGVSQSPSNKVTEKGKDVELRCDPISGHTALYWYRQSLGQGLEFLIYFQGNSAPDKSGLPSDRFSAERTGGSVSTLTIQRTQQEDSAVYLCASSPEGMGYGYTFGSGTRLTVV.

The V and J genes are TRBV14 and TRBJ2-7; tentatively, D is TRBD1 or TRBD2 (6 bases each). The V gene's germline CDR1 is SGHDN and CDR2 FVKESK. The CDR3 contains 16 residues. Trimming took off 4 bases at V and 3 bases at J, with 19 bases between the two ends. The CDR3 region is CASSPHGGTKIYEQYF. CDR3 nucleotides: TGTGCCAGCAGCCCACATGGGGGGACAAAAATCTACGAGCAGTACTTC.

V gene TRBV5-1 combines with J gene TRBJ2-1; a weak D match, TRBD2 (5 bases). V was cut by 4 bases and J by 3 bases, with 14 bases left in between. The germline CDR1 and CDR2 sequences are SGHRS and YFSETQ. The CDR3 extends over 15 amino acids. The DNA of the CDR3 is TGCGCCAGCAGCAGGCCTGAGGGTTACTACAATGAGCAGTTCTTC. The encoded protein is CASSRPEGYYNEQFF.